This is a list of T cell receptor beta chains from one sample in a study of blood T cells in healthy people across ages. Using its own MiXCR run on the 5' RACE reads, TCRdb lists one record per CDR3 protein. The sample has some 1,800,000 distinct CDR3 sequences; about 39% are singletons. The sequencing sample was made of blood. These receptors were obtained from a human donor in good health. Each CDR3 is given without its conserved first and last residue. The order of the fields is J gene, V gene, D gene, CDR3 protein. A D gene is named only where the DNA matches it firmly.

TRBJ2-5,TRBV2,NA,ASRWETETQY
NA,TRBV4-2,TRBD2,ASSQDRQRGVSYEQY
TRBJ2-5,TRBV29-1,NA,SVEGGGSHPGGQY
TRBJ2-7,TRBV28,NA,ASSPVRWTPYEQY
TRBJ1-1,TRBV5-4,NA,ASSLGWGAF
TRBJ1-1,TRBV7-2,NA,ASSPPGRGHTEAF
TRBJ2-7,TRBV12-3/TRBV12-4,NA,ASTKGVSSEQY
TRBJ1-2,TRBV10-3,TRBD1,AISEERQGAPGYT
TRBJ2-1,TRBV4-3,TRBD2,ASSQEVWSGGYNEQF
TRBJ1-2,TRBV7-9,NA,ASSLAKGSANYSYT
TRBJ2-7,TRBV2,NA,ASSDRGTYEQY
TRBJ2-1,TRBV7-2,NA,ASSLRRISYNEQF
TRBJ2-5,TRBV11-2,TRBD2,ASSLQTSAGTQY
TRBJ2-1,TRBV5-1,NA,ASRRGHEQF
TRBJ2-1,TRBV5-1,NA,ASSFSPVSEQF
TRBJ2-5,TRBV12-3/TRBV12-4,TRBD2,ASGWTSSETQY
TRBJ1-1,TRBV4-1,NA,ASSPLPGDPEAF
TRBJ1-2,TRBV6-6,NA,ASSNGGNYGYT
TRBJ2-3,TRBV28,TRBD1,ASRDPGQGSDTQY
TRBJ1-1,TRBV20-1,NA,SARAENTEAF
TRBJ2-1,TRBV20-1,TRBD2,SAPSGVSYNEQF
TRBJ1-2,TRBV6-2/TRBV6-3,NA,ASSTLWAGDGYT
TRBJ2-5,TRBV12-3/TRBV12-4,NA,ASSDGQSQETQY
TRBJ2-7,TRBV29-1,TRBD1,SVERFETGGEQY
TRBJ2-7,TRBV12-3/TRBV12-4,NA,ASSTGIGVSYEQY
TRBJ1-3,TRBV12-3/TRBV12-4,NA,ASTDRFSGSTIY
TRBJ1-1,TRBV6-5,TRBD1,VSISDRDGEAF
TRBJ2-3,TRBV12-3/TRBV12-4,TRBD2,ASSFSGRDTQY
TRBJ2-3,TRBV12-3/TRBV12-4,NA,ASCQKSWAKADTQY
TRBJ1-2,TRBV27,TRBD1,ASRQEGARINYGYT
TRBJ2-3,TRBV5-1,TRBD2,ASSLEDIAGWGTDTQY